This TCR beta chain was found in a study of OX40 agonist ivuxolimab in advanced cancers. About the research overall: Every patient in dose escalation had hepatocellular carcinoma, melanoma, renal cell or head and neck cancer. Notes on the study in general: CD8+ T cells showed, on average, more clonal expansion than CD4+ cells.

The J segment lost 2 bases and the V segment lost 1 base, leaving 5 bases of the junction unmatched. CDR1 and CDR2 (germline): SGHDN, FVKESK. This CDR3 has 15 amino acids. Produced via immunoSEQ multiplex PCR; TCRdb's table is partial and in-frame only. The table records over 20,000 clones, 75% to 90% of them present only once. Concerning this clone: Its antigen is unknown.

Material: CD4+ or CD8+ T cells sorted from blood, obtained in a trial of the OX40 agonist ivuxolimab. This TCR came from an adult with an advanced solid tumor such as melanoma, head and neck, liver or kidney cancer. The chain combines TRBV14 with TRBJ2-7; 7 positions match TRBD1. The CDR3 DNA reads as TGTGCCAGCAGCCAAGGTTGGGACAGAGCCTACGAGCAGTACTTC. Protein: CASSQGWDRAYEQYF.